The 20 T cell receptor beta chains below were found in one sample sequenced in a study of T cells in women clearing cervical HPV infection. The repertoire was sequenced with immunoSEQ multiplex PCR; TCRdb's copy has only in-frame clones and lacks some. The table for this sample gives tens of thousands of clones. The sequencing input was blood buffy coat. The receptors derive from a woman aged 18-70 years with a cervical HPV16 infection that either progressed to CIN3+ or cleared (not recorded which).

Turning to this clone: The observed sequence ends 3 residues before the CDR3 terminus, with the missing tail filled in from the germline J gene. V and J are TRBV7-3 and TRBJ2-3; 9 nucleotides agree with TRBD2. Germline assignment: CDR1 SGHTA and CDR2 FQGTGA. Trimming removed 3 bases from V and 2 bases from J; junction bases left unmatched: 3. This CDR3 contains 15 residues. Partial CDR3 DNA: TGTGCCAGCAGCTTGGGCGGGAGGGCCACAGATACG. It specifies CASSLGGRATDT. The CDR3 reads in full as CASSLGGRATDTQYF.

For this clone: The missing CDR3 end, 3 residues past where the read stops, is filled in from the germline J gene. The chain uses TRBV30 and TRBJ2-3, with 7 bases matching TRBD2. Germline assignment: CDR1 GTSNPN and CDR2 SVGIG (reference sequence). The trim removed 0 bases at V and 2 bases at J, leaving 8 bases unmatched. This CDR3 has 16 residues. The sequenced CDR3 bases are TGTGCCTGGAGTGTACGAACAAGCGGGGTCACAGATACG. Residues: CAWSVRTSGVTDT. The whole CDR3 reads CAWSVRTSGVTDTQYF.

With respect to this clone: The read stops 3 residues short of the end of the CDR3; the missing end is completed from the germline J gene. The chain employs TRBV30 and TRBJ2-3, with D maybe TRBD1 (5 bases). The CDR3 is made up of 15 amino acids. The germline gives CDR1 GTSNPN, CDR2 SVGIG (reference sequence). Trimming took 4 bases from V and 3 from J, leaving 17 bases between them. The part of the CDR3 DNA that was read is TGTGCCTGGAATCCGAATGGGGCTAGAACAGATACG. Its translation is CAWNPNGARTDT. The whole CDR3 is CAWNPNGARTDTQYF.

The CDR3 loop is CASRGSGTGSEQFF. CDR3 DNA, as far as it was read: TGTGCCAGCAGGGGGAGCGGGACGGGGAGTGAG. The chain has TRBV2 and TRBJ2-1, with 7 bases matching TRBD2. The CDR3 end falls 3 residues outside the read, so it is completed with the germline J gene. Per the germline V gene, CDR1 is SNHLY and CDR2 is FYNNEI. V lost 6 bases and J lost 9; bases outside the gene matches: 11. CDR3 length: 14 residues. Full variable domain (remainder filled in from reference TRBV2 and TRBJ2-1): EPEVTQTPSHQVTQMGQEVILRCVPISNHLYFYWYRQILGQKVEFLVSFYNNEISEKSEIFDDQFSVERPDGSNFTLKIRSTKLEDSAMYFCASRGSGTGSEQFFGPGTRLTVL.

As regards this clone: The read finishes 3 residues shy of the CDR3 end, and the germline J gene is used to complete it. The chain joins TRBV4-1 to TRBJ2-3, with a possible D match to TRBD2 (6 bases). The CDR3 runs 12 residues. Trimming left V 4 bases short and J 8 bases short, with 10 bases between. CDR1 is MGHRA, CDR2 YSYEKL, per germline. The CDR3 spells CASSPLEGTQYF. The sequenced part of the CDR3 DNA is TGCGCCAGCAGCCCCCTGGAGGGTACG.

The DNA read from the CDR3 is TGCAGTGCTAGAGGTAGGGGGGGGAACACTGAA. As protein: CSARGRGGNTE. The whole CDR3 is CSARGRGGNTEAFF. The chain couples TRBV20-1 to TRBJ1-1, with D perhaps TRBD1 (6 bases). The CDR3 end is not reached by the read, which stops 3 residues before it; the germline J gene fills it in. Trimming took off 1 base at V and 1 base at J, with 10 bases between the two ends. CDR1 is DFQATT and CDR2 is SNEGSKA in the germline V gene (reference sequence). This CDR3 is 14 amino acids long.

To note about this clone: The missing CDR3 end, 3 residues past where the read stops, is filled in from the germline J gene. The rearrangement uses TRBV11-2 and TRBJ1-1, with D possibly TRBD1 on 6 matching bases. The germline V gene has CDR1 SGHAT and CDR2 FQNNGV. The CDR3 has 14 amino acids. V was clipped by 5 bases and J by 2 bases, with 12 bases between them. CDR3 DNA, as far as it was read: TGTGCCAGCAGCATAACAGGGTATAACACTGAA. Translated, it gives CASSITGYNTE. The full CDR3 protein is CASSITGYNTEAFF. Combining the CDR3 with reference TRBV11-2 and TRBJ1-1 gives the whole variable domain EAGVAQSPRYKIIEKRQSVAFWCNPISGHATLYWYQQILGQGPKLLIQFQNNGVVDDSQLPKDRFSAERLKGVDSTLKIQPAKLEDSAVYLCASSITGYNTEAFFGQGTRLTVV.

Note on this clone: The CDR3 end lies 3 residues beyond the end of the read and is filled in from the germline J gene. This chain joins TRBV7-9 and TRBJ1-2; 7 nucleotides align to TRBD1. Per germline, CDR1 SEHNR and CDR2 FQNEAQ (reference sequence). Trimming removed 6 bases from V and 3 bases from J; junction bases left unmatched: 7. This CDR3 is built from 14 residues. CDR3 sequence: CASSKVGQHYGYTF. CDR3 bases read: TGTGCCAGCAGTAAGGTGGGACAGCACTATGGC.

As regards this clone: Sequencing ends 3 residues short of the CDR3 end; the germline J gene provides the rest. The J gene is TRBJ1-2, the V gene TRBV13, with 8 nucleotides matching TRBD1. Trimming cost V 0 bases and J 3 bases; bases outside gene matches: 6. Germline V CDR1 and CDR2: PRHDT, FYEKMQ (reference sequence). This CDR3 comprises 16 residues. The CDR3 protein is CASSLGRQGLYYGYTF. The CDR3 bases that were read are TGTGCCAGCAGCTTAGGGCGACAGGGGCTATACTATGGC. Drawing the rest from reference TRBV13 and TRBJ1-2, the complete variable domain is AAGVIQSPRHLIKEKRETATLKCYPIPRHDTVYWYQQGPGQDPQFLISFYEKMQSDKGSIPDRFSAQQFSDYHSELNMSSLELGDSALYFCASSLGRQGLYYGYTFGSGTRLTVV.

As to this clone: With the read ending 3 residues before the CDR3 end, the germline J gene is used to fill in that end. The chain is built from TRBV2 and TRBJ1-2, with 7 bases identical to TRBD1. Germline CDR1 is SNHLY and CDR2 is FYNNEI. The CDR3 runs to 11 residues. CDR3 in amino acids: CASGDSYDYTF. The covered CDR3 bases are TGTGCCAGCGGGGACAGCTACGAC.

With regard to this clone: The CDR3 goes on 3 residues after the read ends, and that part is filled in from the germline J gene. The rearrangement joins TRBV14 to TRBJ1-2; D uncertain. The CDR3 has 14 amino acids. Germline values: CDR1 SGHDN, CDR2 FVKESK. CDR3 sequence: CASSQANSRVGYTF. Incomplete CDR3 DNA: TGTGCCAGCAGCCAAGCTAACAGTCGCGTCGGC. The whole variable domain, filled in from reference TRBV14 and TRBJ1-2, reads EAGVTQFPSHSVIEKGQTVTLRCDPISGHDNLYWYRRVMGKEIKFLLHFVKESKQDESGMPNNRFLAERTGGTYSTLKVQPAELEDSGVYFCASSQANSRVGYTFGSGTRLTVV.

With regard to this clone: The read halts 3 residues ahead of the CDR3 end, with the missing end drawn from the germline J gene. The chain combines TRBV5-6 with TRBJ2-2; 9 bases line up with TRBD1. This CDR3 is built from 14 residues. From germline, CDR1 is SGHDT and CDR2 YYEEEE. CDR3 DNA (partial): TGTGCCAGCAGCAAACAGGGGGCCCAGGAAAAG. Amino acids: CASSKQGAQEK. The whole CDR3 protein reads CASSKQGAQEKLFF.

Details on this clone: The read falls 3 residues short of the CDR3 end, and the missing part is taken from the germline J gene. The rearrangement joins TRBV18 to TRBJ2-7; possible D gene TRBD1, 6 bases. Germline V gives CDR1 KGHSH, CDR2 LQKENI. Deletions cut 3 bases from V and 4 bases from J, with 13 bases between. This CDR3 comprises 14 residues. The CDR3 here is CASSPDSSDYEQYF. The sequenced part of the CDR3 DNA is TGTGCCAGCTCACCGGACAGCAGCGATTACGAG.

The CDR3 spells CASRGLSGQYF. Incomplete CDR3 DNA: TGTGCCAGCAGAGGTCTCTCTGGT. The chain has TRBV2 and TRBJ2-4; no clear D. From the germline J gene comes the end of the CDR3, since the read stops 3 residues before it. The CDR3 is 11 residues long. The germline V gene has CDR1 SNHLY and CDR2 FYNNEI. The full variable domain, with the rest looked up from reference TRBV2 and TRBJ2-4, is EPEVTQTPSHQVTQMGQEVILRCVPISNHLYFYWYRQILGQKVEFLVSFYNNEISEKSEIFDDQFSVERPDGSNFTLKIRSTKLEDSAMYFCASRGLSGQYFGAGTRLSVL.

Regarding this clone: The read ends 3 residues shy of where the CDR3 ends; the end is completed using the germline J gene. V and J are TRBV20-1 and TRBJ2-3, with 9 bases identical to TRBD2. J was trimmed by 2 bases and V by 2 bases; bases with no gene match: 5. Germline V lookup: CDR1 DFQATT, CDR2 SNEGSKA (reference sequence). The CDR3 has 15 residues. CDR3 DNA, as far as it was read: TGCAGTGCTAGAAAAGGACTAGCGAACACAGATACG. It yields the protein CSARKGLANTDT. The full CDR3 sequence reads CSARKGLANTDTQYF.

About this clone: Read sequence stops 3 residues before the CDR3 end, and the germline J gene provides the missing end. J is TRBJ2-3 and V is TRBV11-2; D is unclear. Trimming left V 1 base short and J 5 bases short, with 7 bases between. Germline CDR1 reads SGHAT; CDR2 reads FQNNGV. This CDR3 is 13 amino acids long. The CDR3 sequence is CASSLGTGDTQYF. The CDR3 bases that were read are TGTGCCAGCAGCTTAGGCACCGGAGATACG.

To note about this clone: The read ends 3 residues before the CDR3 terminus; that terminus is restored from the germline J gene. The chain carries TRBV6-1 and TRBJ2-3; D unresolved. Germline V gene sequence: CDR1 MNHNS, CDR2 SASEGT. The CDR3 length is 13 residues. Trimming removed 2 bases from V and 2 bases from J, with 5 bases in between. CDR3: CASSEQNTDTQYF. The covered CDR3 bases are TGTGCCAGCAGTGAACAGAACACAGATACG.

With respect to this clone: The CDR3 goes on 3 residues after the read ends, and that part is filled in from the germline J gene. The V gene is TRBV28, the J gene TRBJ1-2; tentatively, D is TRBD1 (6 bases). Trimming pared 7 bases from V and 6 bases from J, leaving 15 bases between. From germline, CDR1 is MDHEN and CDR2 SYDVKM. The CDR3 is 13 amino acids. The sequenced CDR3 bases are TGTGCCAGCAAGGCCAGGGGCGAAGATGGC. This codes for CASKARGEDG. The complete CDR3 reads CASKARGEDGYTF.

As concerns this clone: Sequencing ends 3 residues short of the CDR3 end; the germline J gene provides the rest. This chain joins TRBV27 and TRBJ2-3; perhaps TRBD2 as D (5 bases). The CDR3 runs 15 residues. The V end lost 6 bases, the J end lost 0 bases, and 13 bases lay between the germline ends. Germline loops: CDR1 MNHEY, CDR2 SMNVEV (reference sequence). CDR3 DNA, as far as it was read: TGTGCCAGCAGGAGGGCCTCCTTAAGCACAGATACG. It is translated as CASRRASLSTDT. The complete CDR3 sequence is CASRRASLSTDTQYF.

Notes on this clone: The sequenced fragment ends 3 residues before the CDR3 boundary, so the rest is inferred from the germline J gene. J is TRBJ2-1 and V is TRBV19, with 10 bases aligning to TRBD2. The CDR3 runs to 17 residues. The V gene end was trimmed by 1 base and the J gene end by 3 bases; junction bases not matched to a gene: 6. Germline lookup yields CDR1 LNHDA and CDR2 SQIVND (reference sequence). The CDR3 DNA, read in part, is TGTGCCAGTAGTATAGGGGGTAGCGGGGGGTTCTACAATGAG. Translation: CASSIGGSGGFYNE. The full CDR3 sequence reads CASSIGGSGGFYNEQFF.